This TCR beta chain emerged from a study of blood T cell repertoires in COVID-19. Across the whole study: Acute and convalescent COVID-19 samples came from the United States, Italy and Spain.

Method: immunoSEQ multiplex PCR; TCRdb's copy keeps in-frame clones and lacks some. The repertoire holds about 260,000 clones, with 75% to 90% as singletons. This clone was recorded once. This CDR3 has 13 residues. Between the trimmed V and J ends, which lost 5 bases and 6 bases, there was a span of 13 bases. CDR1 and CDR2 (germline): SGHTA, FQGTGA. The specimen sequenced was peripheral blood. This chain connects TRBV7-3 to TRBJ1-1; TRBD1 might be the D (5 bases). This TCR derives from a woman aged 40 to 50 who had recovered from COVID-19. DNA of the CDR3: TGTGCCAGCAGCCCCGGCGGGGCCGCTGAAGCTTTCTTT. This encodes CASSPGGAAEAFF.